Listed below are T cell receptor beta chains from one sample, sequenced in a study of response to subunit inactivated influenza vaccine. TCRdb itself ran the RT-PCR reads through MiXCR, one entry per CDR3 protein. The sample consists of hundreds of thousands of distinct CDR3 sequences, less than 10% of them appearing once. Sequenced here: PBMCs from blood, sampled around 25 months after vaccination. The receptors were sampled from a man aged 50 to 75 who received an inactivated influenza vaccine. Both conserved end residues are part of each CDR3. Each record gives: clone size, J gene, V gene, D gene, CDR3 DNA, CDR3 protein. The D gene is left open where the match is weak. Size values are once, few and many counts, or a class for expanded clones, and some rows have none.

few TRBJ1-1 TRBV18 . TGTGCCAGCCCTGGGCAGGGGCCGGGAAACACTGAAGCTTTCTTT CASPGQGPGNTEAFF
. TRBJ2-2 TRBV7-8 . TGTGCCAGCGGAGAACAGTCCACCGGGGAGCTGTTTTTT CASGEQSTGELFF
many TRBJ2-4 TRBV12-3/TRBV12-4 . TGTGCCAGCGGGGGACTAGCCAAAAACATTCAGTACTTC CASGGLAKNIQYF
many TRBJ1-1 TRBV28 . TGTGCCAGCAGTTGGGGGAACACTGAAGCTTTCTTT CASSWGNTEAFF
many TRBJ2-1 TRBV5-6 TRBD2 TGTGCCAGCAGCTGGGGACTACAATACAATGAGCAGTTCTTC CASSWGLQYNEQFF
many TRBJ2-1 TRBV20-1 TRBD2 TGCAGTGCTAGTCACCTAGCGGGGGCCTCAGTCCGCTCCTACAATGAGCAGTTCTTC CSASHLAGASVRSYNEQFF
. TRBJ2-3 TRBV25-1 . TGTGCCAACACGGAGGGTTCAACAAGCACAGATACGCAGTATTTT CANTEGSTSTDTQYF
. TRBJ1-5 TRBV12-3/TRBV12-4 . TGTGCCAGCACCCCCGGGGTAGATCAGCCCCAGCATTTT CASTPGVDQPQHF
many TRBJ1-2 TRBV27 . TGTGCCAGCAGTTTAGCCCGGGGGCCGGACTATGGCTACACCTTC CASSLARGPDYGYTF
. TRBJ2-1 TRBV20-1 TRBD1 TGCAGTGCAGCCGGGACAGGGTTTGTTAATGAGCAGTTCTTC CSAAGTGFVNEQFF
. TRBJ1-4 TRBV7-2 . TGTGCCAGCAGCCCCCGTTTTACCACGGGTGAAAAACTGTTTTTT CASSPRFTTGEKLFF
few TRBJ1-2 TRBV4-3 TRBD1 TGCGCCAGCAGCCGCGGACAGGGGCATGGCTACACCTTC CASSRGQGHGYTF
. TRBJ2-1 TRBV11-2 . TGTGCCAGCAGCATCGACACGAGCTCCTACAATGAGCAGTTCTTC CASSIDTSSYNEQFF
many TRBJ2-5 TRBV2 TRBD2 TGTGCCAGCAGACCGCCGGGACTAGCGGGTTTCCAAGAGACCCAGTACTTC CASRPPGLAGFQETQYF
. TRBJ1-3 TRBV20-1 TRBD1 TGCAGTGCTAGAGATTGGCAGGGGGTAGACACCATATATTTT CSARDWQGVDTIYF
few TRBJ2-5 TRBV6-1 TRBD2 TGTGCCAGCAGATCGGGGGGGGCTGAGACCCAGTACTTC CASRSGGAETQYF
. TRBJ2-7 TRBV7-9 . TGTGCCAGCAGTAAACAAGGAGGAAACTACGAGCAGTACTTC CASSKQGGNYEQYF
many TRBJ2-1 TRBV7-2 . TGTGCCAGCAGCTTAGCCAGAGACAATGAGCAGTTCTTC CASSLARDNEQFF
many TRBJ2-3 TRBV27 TRBD2 TGTGCCAGCAGTTTATGGGCCGGGACTAGCGGGAGGAGCACAGATACGCAGTATTTT CASSLWAGTSGRSTDTQYF
many TRBJ2-6 TRBV6-2/TRBV6-3 . TGTGCCAGCAGTTACTCGGTGCTAGCTGCCTCTGGGGCCAACGTCCTGACTTTC CASSYSVLAASGANVLTF
. TRBJ2-1 TRBV7-9 . TGTGCCAGCAGCTTAGGGGTCCGGGTTCCCTACAATGAGCAGTTCTTC CASSLGVRVPYNEQFF
many TRBJ2-5 TRBV5-1 . TGCGCCAGCAGCCTTAGACAGCCGCAAGAGACCCAGTACTTC CASSLRQPQETQYF
. TRBJ2-5 TRBV24-1 TRBD1 TGTGCCACCAGTGCCCCCGACAGGGGAAGGCGGGAGACCCAGTACTTC CATSAPDRGRRETQYF
many TRBJ2-7 TRBV6-1 TRBD1 TGTGCCACCGAGCAAGGACAGGGCTCCTACGAGCAGTACTTC CATEQGQGSYEQYF
many TRBJ2-2 TRBV12-3/TRBV12-4 TRBD1 TGTGCCAGCAGTCCGACAGGGATAGGAGTGGCCGGGGAGCTGTTTTTT CASSPTGIGVAGELFF
many TRBJ2-1 TRBV7-9 . TGTGCCAGCAGCCCCAGGAACTACAATGAGCAGTTCTTC CASSPRNYNEQFF
few TRBJ2-2 TRBV18 TRBD2 TGTGCCAGCTCACCGTTTCGGGAGGCCGGGGAGCTGTTTTTT CASSPFREAGELFF
few TRBJ2-5 TRBV5-1 . TGCGCCAGCAGCTTGGCGCCAGCCCAAGAGACCCAGTACTTC CASSLAPAQETQYF
. TRBJ2-3 TRBV9 TRBD2 TGTGCCAGCTCCTTACTAGCGGGAGGAGGCACAGATACGCAGTATTTT CASSLLAGGGTDTQYF
. TRBJ2-5 TRBV20-1 . TGCAGTGCAACGGGCGGGGGCGAAGAGACCCAGTACTTC CSATGGGEETQYF
many TRBJ2-7 TRBV18 TRBD1 TGTGCCAGCTCATCTCCGGGACAGGGTTTCGAGCAGTACTTC CASSSPGQGFEQYF